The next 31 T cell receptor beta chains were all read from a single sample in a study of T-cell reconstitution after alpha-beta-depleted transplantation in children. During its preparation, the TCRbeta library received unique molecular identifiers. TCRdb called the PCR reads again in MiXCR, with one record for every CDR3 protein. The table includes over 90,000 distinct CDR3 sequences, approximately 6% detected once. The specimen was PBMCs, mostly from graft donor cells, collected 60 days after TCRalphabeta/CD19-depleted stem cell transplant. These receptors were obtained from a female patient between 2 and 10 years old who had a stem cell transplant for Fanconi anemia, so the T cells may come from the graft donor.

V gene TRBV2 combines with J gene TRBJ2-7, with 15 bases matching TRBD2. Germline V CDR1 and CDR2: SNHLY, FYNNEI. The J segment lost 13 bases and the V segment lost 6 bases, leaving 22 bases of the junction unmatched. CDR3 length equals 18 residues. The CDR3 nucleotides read TGTGCCAGCAGCCTCACATCTTCTTGGACTAGCGGGAGGGCCATCCTTTACTTC. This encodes CASSLTSSWTSGRAILYF.

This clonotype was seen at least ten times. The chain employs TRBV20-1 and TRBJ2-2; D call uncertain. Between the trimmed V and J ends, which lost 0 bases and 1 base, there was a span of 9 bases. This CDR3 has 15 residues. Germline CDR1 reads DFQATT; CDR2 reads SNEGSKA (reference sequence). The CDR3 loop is CSARDSRKNTGELFF. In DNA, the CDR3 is TGCAGTGCTAGAGATTCCAGGAAGAACACCGGGGAGCTGTTTTTT.

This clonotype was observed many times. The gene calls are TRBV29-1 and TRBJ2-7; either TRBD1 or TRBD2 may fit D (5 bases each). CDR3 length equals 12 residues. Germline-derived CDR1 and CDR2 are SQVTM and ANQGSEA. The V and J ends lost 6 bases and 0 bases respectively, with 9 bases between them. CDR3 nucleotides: TGCAGCGTCGTGGGGGTCTCCTACGAGCAGTACTTC. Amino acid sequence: CSVVGVSYEQYF.

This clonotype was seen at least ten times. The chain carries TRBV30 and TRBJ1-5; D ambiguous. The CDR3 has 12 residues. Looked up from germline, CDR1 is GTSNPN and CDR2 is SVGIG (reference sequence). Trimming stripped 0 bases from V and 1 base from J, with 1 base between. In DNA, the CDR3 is TGTGCCTGGAGTGTCAGCAATCAGCCCCAGCATTTT. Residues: CAWSVSNQPQHF. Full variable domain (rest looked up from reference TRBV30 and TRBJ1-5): SQTIHQWPATLVQPVGSPLSLECTVEGTSNPNLYWYRQAAGRGLQLLFYSVGIGQISSEVPQNLSASRPQDRQFILSSKKLLLSDSGFYLCAWSVSNQPQHFGDGTRLSIL.

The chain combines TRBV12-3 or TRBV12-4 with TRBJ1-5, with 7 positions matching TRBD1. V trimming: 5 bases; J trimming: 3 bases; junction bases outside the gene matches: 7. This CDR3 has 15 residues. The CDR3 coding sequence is TGTGCCAGCAGTCCCTACAGGGGTTCCAATCAGCCCCAGCATTTT. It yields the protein CASSPYRGSNQPQHF.

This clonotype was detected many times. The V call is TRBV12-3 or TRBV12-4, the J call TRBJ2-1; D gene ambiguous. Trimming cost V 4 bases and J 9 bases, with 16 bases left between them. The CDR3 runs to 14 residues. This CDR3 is CASSSLVSFGEQFF. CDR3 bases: TGTGCCAGCAGTTCCCTGGTCTCCTTTGGTGAGCAGTTCTTC.

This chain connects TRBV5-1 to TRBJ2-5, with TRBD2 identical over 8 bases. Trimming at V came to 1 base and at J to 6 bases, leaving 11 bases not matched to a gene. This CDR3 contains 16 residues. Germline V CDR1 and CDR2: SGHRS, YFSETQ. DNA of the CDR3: TGCGCCAGCAGCTTGTCGTCGGGGGGGGCCGGAAAGACCCAGTACTTC. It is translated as CASSLSSGGAGKTQYF. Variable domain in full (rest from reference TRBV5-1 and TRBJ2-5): KAGVTQTPRYLIKTRGQQVTLSCSPISGHRSVSWYQQTPGQGLQFLFEYFSETQRNKGNFPGRFSGRQFSNSRSEMNVSTLELGDSALYLCASSLSSGGAGKTQYFGPGTRLLVL.

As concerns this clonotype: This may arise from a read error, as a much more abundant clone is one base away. The chain's CDR3 is CASSTGGYEEYF. The CDR3 DNA sequence: TGTGCCAGTAGTACAGGGGGCTACGAGGAGTACTTC. The chain couples TRBV19 to TRBJ2-7, with 8 bases that match TRBD1. This CDR3 is 12 amino acids long. CDR1 is LNHDA, CDR2 SQIVND, per germline (reference sequence).

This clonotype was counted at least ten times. CDR3 protein: CASSLWKGQFLNQPQHF. The CDR3 DNA is TGTGCCAGCAGTTTATGGAAGGGACAGTTTCTTAATCAGCCCCAGCATTTT. The rearrangement links TRBV28 to TRBJ1-5; 7 bases align to TRBD1. Losses at the gene ends were 0 bases for V and 4 bases for J; bases not matched to a gene: 9. The CDR3 consists of 17 residues. Germline V gives CDR1 MDHEN, CDR2 SYDVKM.

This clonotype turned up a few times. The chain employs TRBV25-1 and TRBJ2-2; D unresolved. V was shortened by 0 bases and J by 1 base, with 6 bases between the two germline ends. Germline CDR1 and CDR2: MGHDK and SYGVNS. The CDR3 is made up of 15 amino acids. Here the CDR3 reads CASSEYLGNTGELFF. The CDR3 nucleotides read TGTGCCAGCAGTGAATATTTGGGGAACACCGGGGAGCTGTTTTTT.

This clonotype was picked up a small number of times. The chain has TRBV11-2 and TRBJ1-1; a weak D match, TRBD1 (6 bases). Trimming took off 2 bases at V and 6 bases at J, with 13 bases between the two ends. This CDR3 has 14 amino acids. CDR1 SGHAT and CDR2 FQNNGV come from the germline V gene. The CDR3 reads CASSLTLAGAEAFF. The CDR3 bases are TGTGCCAGCAGCTTAACATTGGCAGGGGCTGAAGCTTTCTTT.

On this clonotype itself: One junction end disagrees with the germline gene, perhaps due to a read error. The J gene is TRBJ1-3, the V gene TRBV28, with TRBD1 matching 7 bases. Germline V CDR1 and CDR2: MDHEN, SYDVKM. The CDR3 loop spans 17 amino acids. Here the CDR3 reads CANSFQSADRAGNTIYF. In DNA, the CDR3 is TGTGCCAACAGTTTCCAATCCGCCGACAGGGCGGGAAACACCATATATTTT. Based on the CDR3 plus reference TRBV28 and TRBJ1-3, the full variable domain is DVKVTQSSRYLVKRTGEKVFLECVQDMDHENMFWYRQDPGLGLRLIYFSYDVKMKEKGDIPEGYSVSREKKERFSLILESASTNQTSMYLCANSFQSADRAGNTIYFGEGSWLTVV.

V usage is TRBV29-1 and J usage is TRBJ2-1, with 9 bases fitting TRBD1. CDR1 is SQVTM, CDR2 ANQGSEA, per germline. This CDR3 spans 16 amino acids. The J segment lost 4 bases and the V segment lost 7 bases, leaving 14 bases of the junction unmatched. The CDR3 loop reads CSAQRGQGHSYNEQFF. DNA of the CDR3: TGCAGCGCCCAGAGAGGACAGGGGCATTCTTACAATGAGCAGTTCTTC.

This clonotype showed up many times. CDR3 nucleotide sequence: TGTGCCAGCAGTACGCCGACAGGTTACAATGAGCAGTTCTTC. Amino acids: CASSTPTGYNEQFF. The rearrangement uses TRBV28 and TRBJ2-1; perhaps TRBD1 as D (6 bases). CDR1 and CDR2 from the germline V gene are MDHEN and SYDVKM. The germline V and J ends were trimmed by 5 bases and 4 bases, with 12 bases remaining between them. The CDR3 has 14 amino acids. The full variable domain, in which reference TRBV28 and TRBJ2-1 provide the parts outside the CDR3, is DVKVTQSSRYLVKRTGEKVFLECVQDMDHENMFWYRQDPGLGLRLIYFSYDVKMKEKGDIPEGYSVSREKKERFSLILESASTNQTSMYLCASSTPTGYNEQFFGPGTRLTVL.

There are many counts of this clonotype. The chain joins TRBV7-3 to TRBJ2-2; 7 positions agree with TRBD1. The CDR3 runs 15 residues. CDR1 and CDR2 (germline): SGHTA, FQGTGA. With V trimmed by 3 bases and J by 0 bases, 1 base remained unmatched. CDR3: CASSLTGSNTGELFF. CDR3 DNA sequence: TGTGCCAGCAGCTTGACAGGGTCGAACACCGGGGAGCTGTTTTTT. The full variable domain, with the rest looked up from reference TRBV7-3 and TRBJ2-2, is GAGVSQTPSNKVTEKGKYVELRCDPISGHTALYWYRQSLGQGPEFLIYFQGTGAADDSGLPNDRFFAVRPEGSVSTLKIQRTERGDSAVYLCASSLTGSNTGELFFGEGSRLTVL.

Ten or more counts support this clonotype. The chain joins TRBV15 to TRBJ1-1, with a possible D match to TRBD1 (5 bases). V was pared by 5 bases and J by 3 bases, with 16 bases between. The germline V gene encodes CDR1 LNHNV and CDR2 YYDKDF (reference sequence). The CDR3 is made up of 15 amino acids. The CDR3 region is CATSSSWGEHTEAFF. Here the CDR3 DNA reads TGTGCCACCAGCTCAAGTTGGGGGGAACACACTGAAGCTTTCTTT.

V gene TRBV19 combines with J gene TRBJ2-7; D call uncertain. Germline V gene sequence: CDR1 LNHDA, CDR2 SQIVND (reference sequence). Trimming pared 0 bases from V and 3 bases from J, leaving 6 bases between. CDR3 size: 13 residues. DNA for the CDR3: TGTGCCAGTAGTATAGATCTACGCTACGAGCAGTACTTC. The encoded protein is CASSIDLRYEQYF.

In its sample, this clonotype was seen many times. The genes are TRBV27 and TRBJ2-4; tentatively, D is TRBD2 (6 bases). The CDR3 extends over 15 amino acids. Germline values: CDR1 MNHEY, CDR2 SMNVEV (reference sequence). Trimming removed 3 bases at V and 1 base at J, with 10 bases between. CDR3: CASSLYSGAKNIQYF. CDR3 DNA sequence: TGTGCCAGCAGTTTGTACAGCGGGGCCAAAAACATTCAGTACTTC.

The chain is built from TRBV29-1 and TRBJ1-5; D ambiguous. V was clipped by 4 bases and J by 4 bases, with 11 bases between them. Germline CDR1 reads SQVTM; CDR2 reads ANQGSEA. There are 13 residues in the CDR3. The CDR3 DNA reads TGCAGCGTTGCTGGGCCGGGGAATCAGCCCCAGCATTTT. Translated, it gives CSVAGPGNQPQHF. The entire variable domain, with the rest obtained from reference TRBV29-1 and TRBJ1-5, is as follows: SAVISQKPSRDICQRGTSLTIQCQVDSQVTMMFWYRQQPGQSLTLIATANQGSEATYESGFVIDKFPISRPNLTFSTLTVSNMSPEDSSIYLCSVAGPGNQPQHFGDGTRLSIL.

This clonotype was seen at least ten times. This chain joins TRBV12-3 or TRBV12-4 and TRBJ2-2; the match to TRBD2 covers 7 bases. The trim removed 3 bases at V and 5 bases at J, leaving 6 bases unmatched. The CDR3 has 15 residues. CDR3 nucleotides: TGTGCCAGCAGTTTCTACCGGGAGGTGACCGGGGAGCTGTTTTTT. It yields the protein CASSFYREVTGELFF.

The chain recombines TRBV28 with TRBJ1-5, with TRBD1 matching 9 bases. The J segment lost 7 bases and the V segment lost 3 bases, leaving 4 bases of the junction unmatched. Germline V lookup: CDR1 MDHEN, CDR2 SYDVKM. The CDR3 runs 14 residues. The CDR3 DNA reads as TGTGCCAGCAGTTTCCCGACAGGGGGGCAGCCCCAGCATTTT. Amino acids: CASSFPTGGQPQHF.

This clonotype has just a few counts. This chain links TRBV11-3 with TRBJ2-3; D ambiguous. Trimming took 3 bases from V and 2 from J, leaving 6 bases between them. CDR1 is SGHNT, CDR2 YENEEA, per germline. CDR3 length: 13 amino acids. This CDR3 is CASSLALTDTQYF. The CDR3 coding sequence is TGTGCCAGCAGCTTGGCACTCACAGATACGCAGTATTTT.

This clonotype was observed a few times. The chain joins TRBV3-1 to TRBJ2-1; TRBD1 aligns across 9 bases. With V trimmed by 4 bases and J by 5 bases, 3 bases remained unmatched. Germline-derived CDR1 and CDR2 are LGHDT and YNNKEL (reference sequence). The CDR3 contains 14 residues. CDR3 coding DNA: TGTGCCAGCAGCCGCCGGGACAGGGACAATGAGCAGTTCTTC. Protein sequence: CASSRRDRDNEQFF.

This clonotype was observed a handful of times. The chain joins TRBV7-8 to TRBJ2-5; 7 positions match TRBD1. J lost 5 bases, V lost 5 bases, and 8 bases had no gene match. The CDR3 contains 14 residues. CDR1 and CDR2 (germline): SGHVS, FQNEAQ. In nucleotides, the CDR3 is TGTGCCAGCAGCCGACTAACAGGGGACGAGACCCAGTACTTC. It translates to CASSRLTGDETQYF. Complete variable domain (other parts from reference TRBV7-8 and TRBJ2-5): GAGVSQSPRYKVAKRGQDVALRCDPISGHVSLFWYQQALGQGPEFLTYFQNEAQLDKSGLPSDRFFAERPEGSVSTLKIQRTQQEDSAVYLCASSRLTGDETQYFGPGTRLLVL.

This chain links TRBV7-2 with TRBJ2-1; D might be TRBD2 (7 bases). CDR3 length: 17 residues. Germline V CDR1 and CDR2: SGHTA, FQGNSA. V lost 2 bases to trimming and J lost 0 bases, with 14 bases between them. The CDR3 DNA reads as TGTGCCAGCAGCTTACTGGGGGGGGCAGTCTCCTACAATGAGCAGTTCTTC. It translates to CASSLLGGAVSYNEQFF.

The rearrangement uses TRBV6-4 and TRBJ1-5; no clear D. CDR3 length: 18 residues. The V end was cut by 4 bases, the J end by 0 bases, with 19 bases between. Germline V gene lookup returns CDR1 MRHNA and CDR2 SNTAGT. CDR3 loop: CASSGTGRLRYSNQPQHF. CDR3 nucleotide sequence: TGTGCCAGCAGTGGTACGGGTAGGCTCCGTTATAGCAATCAGCCCCAGCATTTT.

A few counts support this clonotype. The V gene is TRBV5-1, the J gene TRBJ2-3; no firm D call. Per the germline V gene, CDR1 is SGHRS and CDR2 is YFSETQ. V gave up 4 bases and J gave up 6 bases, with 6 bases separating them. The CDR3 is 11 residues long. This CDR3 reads CASSQEDTQYF. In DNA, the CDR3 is TGCGCCAGCAGCCAGGAGGATACGCAGTATTTT.

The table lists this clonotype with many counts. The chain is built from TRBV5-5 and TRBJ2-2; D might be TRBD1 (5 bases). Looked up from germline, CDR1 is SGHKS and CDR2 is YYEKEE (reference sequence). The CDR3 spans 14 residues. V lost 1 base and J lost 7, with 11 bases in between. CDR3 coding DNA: TGTGCCAGCAGCTTGTCAGGGTGGGGCGGGGAGCTGTTTTTT. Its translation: CASSLSGWGGELFF.

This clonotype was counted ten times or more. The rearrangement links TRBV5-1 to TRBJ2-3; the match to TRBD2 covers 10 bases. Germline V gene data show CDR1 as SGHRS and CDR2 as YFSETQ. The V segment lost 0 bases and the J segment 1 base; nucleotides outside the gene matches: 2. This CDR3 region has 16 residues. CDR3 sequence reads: CASSLVTSGGTDTQYF. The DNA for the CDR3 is TGCGCCAGCAGCTTGGTCACTAGCGGGGGCACAGATACGCAGTATTTT.

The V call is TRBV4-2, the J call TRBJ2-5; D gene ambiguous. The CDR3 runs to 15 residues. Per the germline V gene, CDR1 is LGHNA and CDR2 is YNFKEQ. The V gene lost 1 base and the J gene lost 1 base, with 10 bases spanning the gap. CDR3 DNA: TGTGCCAGCAGCCAAGTCGGCGTCCCCCAAGAGACCCAGTACTTC. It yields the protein CASSQVGVPQETQYF.

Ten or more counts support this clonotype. DNA for the CDR3: TGTGCCAGCAGCTTAAGGGCTAGCGGGGAGACCCAGTACTTC. Translated, it gives CASSLRASGETQYF. J is TRBJ2-5 and V is TRBV7-3; 8 bases are a match to TRBD2. The germline CDR1 and CDR2 sequences are SGHTA and FQGTGA. The V segment lost 1 base and the J segment 5 bases; nucleotides outside the gene matches: 3. The CDR3 is 14 amino acids.